The T cell receptor beta chain described here comes from a study of blood T cell repertoires in COVID-19. Study information: In each case, the material was cDNA or gDNA derived from T cells, B-cell-depleted T cells, or PBMCs.

Only in-frame clones appear in the TCRdb table, and some are missing; sequencing was by immunoSEQ multiplex PCR. The table includes 100,000 to 130,000 clones, more than 70% detected once. The CDR3 is 16 residues long. The germline V gene encodes CDR1 LGHDT and CDR2 YNNKEL (reference sequence). V was trimmed by 0 bases and J by 0 bases, leaving 12 bases between them. V usage is TRBV3-1 (or the pseudogene TRBV3-2) and J usage is TRBJ2-7, with TRBD2 as a possible D gene (5 bases). This receptor was obtained from a man aged 35-49 years with active or convalescent COVID-19. The sample taken for sequencing was peripheral blood. The CDR3 spells CASSQDLAEISYEQYF. The CDR3 DNA reads as TGTGCCAGCAGCCAAGATCTAGCTGAAATCTCCTACGAGCAGTACTTC.